This TCR beta chain was sequenced for a study of blood T cell repertoires in COVID-19. TCRdb's copy holds only in-frame clones and misses some; the assay was immunoSEQ multiplex PCR. This repertoire shows 150,000 to 200,000 clones, around 82% found once; its top ten account for approximately 9.9%. CDR3 length: 17 residues. Germline V gives CDR1 SGHAT, CDR2 FQNNGV. J lost 1 base, V lost 6 bases, and 9 bases had no gene match. Sequencing was performed on peripheral blood. This chain links TRBV11-2 with TRBJ2-3, with 11 bases matching TRBD1. The sequence derives from a man aged 60 to 75 with active or convalescent COVID-19. The CDR3 region has the DNA TGTGCCAGCAGTTTCGCGGACAGGGGGCGAGGCACAGATACGCAGTATTTT. It encodes CASSFADRGRGTDTQYF.